This TCR beta chain was documented in a study of a mutant IDH1 vaccine in newly diagnosed glioma. Background on the study: The treated group averaged around 40 years old and was roughly 60% male, around 38% female.

The sample's time point: baseline, week 1 (first vaccination visit). Regarding treatment: pre-vaccination baseline after standard-of-care therapy. Germline lookup yields CDR1 SGHNT and CDR2 YYREEE (reference sequence). Deletions cut 1 base from V and 0 bases from J, with 2 bases between. The CDR3 sequence is 13 residues long. Sequencing used immunoSEQ multiplex PCR; TCRdb keeps in-frame clones, though not all of them. The data contain 20,000 to 30,000 clones, about 89% of them seen just once; the ten biggest clones take up 9.2%. The chain combines TRBV5-4 with TRBJ2-1, with D unclear. The TCR sequence derives from a man aged 30 to 45 with glioma. The sequences come from PBMCs, collected from a glioma patient treated with radiotherapy, temozolomide or both. The CDR3 is CASSLSSYNEQFF. CDR3 sequence (DNA): TGTGCCAGCAGCTTGAGCTCCTACAATGAGCAGTTCTTC.